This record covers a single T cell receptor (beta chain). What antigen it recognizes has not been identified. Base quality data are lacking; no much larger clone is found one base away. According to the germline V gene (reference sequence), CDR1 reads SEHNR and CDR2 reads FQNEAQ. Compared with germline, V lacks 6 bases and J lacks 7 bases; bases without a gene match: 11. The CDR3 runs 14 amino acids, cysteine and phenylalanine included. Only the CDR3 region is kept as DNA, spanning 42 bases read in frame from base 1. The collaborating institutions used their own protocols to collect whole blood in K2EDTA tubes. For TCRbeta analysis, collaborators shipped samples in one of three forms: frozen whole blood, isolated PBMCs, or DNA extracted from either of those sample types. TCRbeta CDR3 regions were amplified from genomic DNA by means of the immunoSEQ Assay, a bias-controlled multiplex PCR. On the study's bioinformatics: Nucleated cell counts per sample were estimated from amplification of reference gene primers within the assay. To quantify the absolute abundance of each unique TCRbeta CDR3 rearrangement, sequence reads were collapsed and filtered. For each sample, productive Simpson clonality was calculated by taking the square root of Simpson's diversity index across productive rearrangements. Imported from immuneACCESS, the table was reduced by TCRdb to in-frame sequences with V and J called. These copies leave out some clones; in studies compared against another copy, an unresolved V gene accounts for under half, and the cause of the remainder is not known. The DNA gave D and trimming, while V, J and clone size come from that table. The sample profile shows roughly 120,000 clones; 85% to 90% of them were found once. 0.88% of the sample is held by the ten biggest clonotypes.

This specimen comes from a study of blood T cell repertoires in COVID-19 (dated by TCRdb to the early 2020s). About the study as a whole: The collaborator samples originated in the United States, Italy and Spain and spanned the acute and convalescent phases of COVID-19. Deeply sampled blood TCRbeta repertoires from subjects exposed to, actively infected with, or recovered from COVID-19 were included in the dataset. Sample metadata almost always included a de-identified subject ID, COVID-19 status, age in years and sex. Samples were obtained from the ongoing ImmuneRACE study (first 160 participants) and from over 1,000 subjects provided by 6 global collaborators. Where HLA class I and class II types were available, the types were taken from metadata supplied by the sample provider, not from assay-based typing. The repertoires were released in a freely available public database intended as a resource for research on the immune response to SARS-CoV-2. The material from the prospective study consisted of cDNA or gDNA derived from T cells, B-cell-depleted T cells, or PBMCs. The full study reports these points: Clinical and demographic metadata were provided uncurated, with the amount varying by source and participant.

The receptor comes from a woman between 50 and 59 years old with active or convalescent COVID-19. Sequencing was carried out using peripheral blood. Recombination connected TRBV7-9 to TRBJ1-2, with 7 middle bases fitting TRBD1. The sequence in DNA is TGTGCCAGCAGTCCCCGGGACAGCCATTTTGGCTACACCTTC. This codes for CASSPRDSHFGYTF.